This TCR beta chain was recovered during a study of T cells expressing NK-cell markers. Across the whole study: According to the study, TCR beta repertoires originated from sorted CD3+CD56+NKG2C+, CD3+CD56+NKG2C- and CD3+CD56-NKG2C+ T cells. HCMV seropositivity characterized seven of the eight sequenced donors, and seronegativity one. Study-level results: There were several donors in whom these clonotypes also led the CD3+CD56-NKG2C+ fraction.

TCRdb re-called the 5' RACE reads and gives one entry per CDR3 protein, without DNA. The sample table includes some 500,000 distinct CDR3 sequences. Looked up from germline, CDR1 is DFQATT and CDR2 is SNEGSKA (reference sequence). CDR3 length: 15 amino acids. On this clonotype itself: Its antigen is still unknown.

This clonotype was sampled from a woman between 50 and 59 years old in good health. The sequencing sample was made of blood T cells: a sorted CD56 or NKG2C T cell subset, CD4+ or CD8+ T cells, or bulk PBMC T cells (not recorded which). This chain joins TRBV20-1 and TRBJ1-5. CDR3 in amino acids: CSASPQPVGNQPQHF.